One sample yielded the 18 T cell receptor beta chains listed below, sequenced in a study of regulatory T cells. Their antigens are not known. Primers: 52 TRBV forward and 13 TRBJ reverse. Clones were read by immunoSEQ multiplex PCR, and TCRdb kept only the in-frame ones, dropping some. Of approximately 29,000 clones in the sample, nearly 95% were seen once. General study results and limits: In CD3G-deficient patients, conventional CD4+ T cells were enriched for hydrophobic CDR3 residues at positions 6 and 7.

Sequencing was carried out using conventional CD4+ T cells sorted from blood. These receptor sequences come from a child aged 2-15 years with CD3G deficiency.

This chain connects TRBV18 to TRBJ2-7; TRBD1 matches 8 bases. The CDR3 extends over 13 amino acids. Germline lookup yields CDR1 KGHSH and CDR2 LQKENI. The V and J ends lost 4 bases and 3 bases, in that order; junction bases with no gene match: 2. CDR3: CASSHGTGYEQYF. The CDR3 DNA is TGTGCCAGCTCACACGGGACAGGCTACGAGCAGTACTTC.

DNA of the CDR3: TGTGCCAGCAGTTACAGTCGTACCTCCGGGGCCAACGTCCTGACTTTC. Protein: CASSYSRTSGANVLTF. The genes are TRBV6-6 and TRBJ2-6, with D unresolved. Trimming removed 2 bases from V and 4 bases from J, with 12 bases in between. The CDR3 is 16 amino acids. The germline gives CDR1 MNHNY, CDR2 SVGAGI (reference sequence).

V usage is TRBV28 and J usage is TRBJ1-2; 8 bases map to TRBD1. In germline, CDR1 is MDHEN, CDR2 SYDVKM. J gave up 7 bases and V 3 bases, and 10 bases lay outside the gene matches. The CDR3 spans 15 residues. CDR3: CASSLPDGQGLGYTF. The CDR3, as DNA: TGTGCCAGCAGTTTGCCCGATGGACAGGGTCTTGGCTACACCTTC.

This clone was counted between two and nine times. The CDR3 spells CASSELPGLADEQYF. The CDR3 DNA follows: TGTGCCAGCAGTGAATTGCCGGGACTAGCGGACGAGCAGTACTTC. This chain joins TRBV6-1 and TRBJ2-7; 11 bases agree with TRBD2. CDR3 length equals 15 residues. The germline CDR1 and CDR2 sequences are MNHNS and SASEGT. V was pared by 2 bases and J by 5 bases, with 5 bases of the junction left unmatched.

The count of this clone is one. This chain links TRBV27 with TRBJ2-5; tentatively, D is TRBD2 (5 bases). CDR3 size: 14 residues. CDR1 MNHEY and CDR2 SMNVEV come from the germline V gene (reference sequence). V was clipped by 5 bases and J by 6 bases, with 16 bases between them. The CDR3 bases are TGTGCCAGCAGTCCTTTAGCGCAGAGCAAGACCCAGTACTTC. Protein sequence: CASSPLAQSKTQYF.

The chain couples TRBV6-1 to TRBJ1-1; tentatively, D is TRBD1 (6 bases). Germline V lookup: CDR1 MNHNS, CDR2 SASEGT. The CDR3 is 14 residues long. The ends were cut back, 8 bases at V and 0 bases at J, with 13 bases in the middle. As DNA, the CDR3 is TGTGCCAGCGCCTCGGGGGCTATGAACACTGAAGCTTTCTTT. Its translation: CASASGAMNTEAFF.

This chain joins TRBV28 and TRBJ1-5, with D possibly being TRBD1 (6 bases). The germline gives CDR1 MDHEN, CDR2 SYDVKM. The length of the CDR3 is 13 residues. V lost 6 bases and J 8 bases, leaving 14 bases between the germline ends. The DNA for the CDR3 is TGTGCCAGCAGCCAAGGGGGTTGGGAGCCCCAGCATTTT. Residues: CASSQGGWEPQHF.

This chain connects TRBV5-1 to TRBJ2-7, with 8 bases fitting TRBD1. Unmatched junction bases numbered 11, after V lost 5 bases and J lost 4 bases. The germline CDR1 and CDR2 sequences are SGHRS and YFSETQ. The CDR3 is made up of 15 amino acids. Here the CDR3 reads CASSPGGTGFYEQYF. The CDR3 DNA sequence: TGCGCCAGCAGTCCTGGGGGGACAGGCTTTTACGAGCAGTACTTC.

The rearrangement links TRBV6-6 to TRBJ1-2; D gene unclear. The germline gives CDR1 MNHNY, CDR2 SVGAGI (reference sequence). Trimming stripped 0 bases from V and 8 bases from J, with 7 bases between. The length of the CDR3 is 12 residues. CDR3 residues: CASSYSILGYTF. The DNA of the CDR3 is TGTGCCAGCAGTTACTCGATCCTGGGCTACACCTTC.

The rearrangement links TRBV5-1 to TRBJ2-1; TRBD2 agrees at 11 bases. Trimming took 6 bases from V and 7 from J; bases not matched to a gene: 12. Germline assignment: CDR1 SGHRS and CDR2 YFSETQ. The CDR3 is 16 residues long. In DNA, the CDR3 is TGCGCCAGCAAATCCGGGAATAGCGGGAGGGGAAATGAGCAGTTCTTC. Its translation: CASKSGNSGRGNEQFF. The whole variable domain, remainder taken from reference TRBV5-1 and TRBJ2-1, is KAGVTQTPRYLIKTRGQQVTLSCSPISGHRSVSWYQQTPGQGLQFLFEYFSETQRNKGNFPGRFSGRQFSNSRSEMNVSTLELGDSALYLCASKSGNSGRGNEQFFGPGTRLTVL.

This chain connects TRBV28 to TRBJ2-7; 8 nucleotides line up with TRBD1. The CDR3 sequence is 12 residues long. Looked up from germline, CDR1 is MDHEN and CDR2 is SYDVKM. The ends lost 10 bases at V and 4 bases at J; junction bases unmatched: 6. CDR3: CATTTGVYEQYF. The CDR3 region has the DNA TGTGCCACAACGACAGGGGTGTACGAGCAGTACTTC.

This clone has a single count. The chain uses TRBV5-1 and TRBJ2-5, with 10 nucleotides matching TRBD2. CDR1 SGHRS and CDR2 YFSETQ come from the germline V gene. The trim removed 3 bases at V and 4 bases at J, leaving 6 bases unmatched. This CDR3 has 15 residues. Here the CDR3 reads CASSSSGRDLETQYF. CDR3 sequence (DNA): TGCGCCAGCAGCTCCAGCGGGAGGGATCTAGAGACCCAGTACTTC. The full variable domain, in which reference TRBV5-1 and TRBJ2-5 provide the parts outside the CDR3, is KAGVTQTPRYLIKTRGQQVTLSCSPISGHRSVSWYQQTPGQGLQFLFEYFSETQRNKGNFPGRFSGRQFSNSRSEMNVSTLELGDSALYLCASSSSGRDLETQYFGPGTRLLVL.

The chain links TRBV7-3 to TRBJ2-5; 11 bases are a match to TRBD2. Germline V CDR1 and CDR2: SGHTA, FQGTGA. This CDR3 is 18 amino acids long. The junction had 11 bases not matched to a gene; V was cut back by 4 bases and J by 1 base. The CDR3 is CASSSRTSGRSLQETQYF. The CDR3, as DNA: TGTGCCAGCAGCTCACGGACTAGCGGGCGGTCCCTCCAAGAGACCCAGTACTTC.

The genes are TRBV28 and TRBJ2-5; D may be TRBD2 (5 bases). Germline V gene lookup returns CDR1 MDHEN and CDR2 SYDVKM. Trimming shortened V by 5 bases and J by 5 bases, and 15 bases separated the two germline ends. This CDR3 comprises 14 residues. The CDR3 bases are TGTGCCAGCAGTCCAACCGGGATCTGGGAGACCCAGTACTTC. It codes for CASSPTGIWETQYF.

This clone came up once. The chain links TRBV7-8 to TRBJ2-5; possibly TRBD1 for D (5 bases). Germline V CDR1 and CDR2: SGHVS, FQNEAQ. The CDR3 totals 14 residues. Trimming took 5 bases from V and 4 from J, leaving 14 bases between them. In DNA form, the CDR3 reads TGTGCCAGCAGCCGAACCGACAGCCTAGAGACCCAGTACTTC. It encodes CASSRTDSLETQYF.

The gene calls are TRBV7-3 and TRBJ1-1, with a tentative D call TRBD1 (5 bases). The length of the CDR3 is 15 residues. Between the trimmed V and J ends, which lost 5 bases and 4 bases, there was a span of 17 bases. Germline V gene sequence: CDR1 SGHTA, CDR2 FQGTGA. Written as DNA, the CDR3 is TGTGCCAGCAGCCCACGGGACTTCCAGGTCACTGAAGCTTTCTTT. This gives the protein CASSPRDFQVTEAFF.

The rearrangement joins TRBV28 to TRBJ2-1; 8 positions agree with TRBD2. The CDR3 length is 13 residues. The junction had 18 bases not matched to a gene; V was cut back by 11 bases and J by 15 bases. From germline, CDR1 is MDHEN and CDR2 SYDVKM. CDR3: CARIGGARRFRFF. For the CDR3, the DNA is TGTGCCCGGATCGGGGGGGCCAGGAGATTTCGGTTCTTC. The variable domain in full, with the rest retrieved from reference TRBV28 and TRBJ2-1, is DVKVTQSSRYLVKRTGEKVFLECVQDMDHENMFWYRQDPGLGLRLIYFSYDVKMKEKGDIPEGYSVSREKKERFSLILESASTNQTSMYLCARIGGARRFRFFGPGTRLTVL.

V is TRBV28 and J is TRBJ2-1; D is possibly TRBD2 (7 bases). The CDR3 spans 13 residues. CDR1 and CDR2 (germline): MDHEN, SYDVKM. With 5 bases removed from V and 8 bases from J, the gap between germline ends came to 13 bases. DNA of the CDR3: TGTGCCAGCAGTGAGGGGGGGCGGGATGAGCAGTTCTTC. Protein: CASSEGGRDEQFF.